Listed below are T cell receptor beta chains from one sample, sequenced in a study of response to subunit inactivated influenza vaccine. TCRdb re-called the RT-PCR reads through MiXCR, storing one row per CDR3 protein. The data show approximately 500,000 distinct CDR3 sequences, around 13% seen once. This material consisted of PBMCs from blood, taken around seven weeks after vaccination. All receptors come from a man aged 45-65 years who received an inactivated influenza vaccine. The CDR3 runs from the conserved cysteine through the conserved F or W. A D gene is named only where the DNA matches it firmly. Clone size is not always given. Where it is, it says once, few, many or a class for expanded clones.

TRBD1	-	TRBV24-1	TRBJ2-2	TGTGCCACCAGTGACCCCCCCGGGACAGGGGGTACCGGGGAGCTGTTTTTT	CATSDPPGTGGTGELFF
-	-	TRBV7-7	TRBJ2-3	TGTGCTAGCAGCTTAACGACGTGGGCAGATACGCAGTATTTT	CASSLTTWADTQYF
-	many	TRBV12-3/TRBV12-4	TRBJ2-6	TGTGCCAGCAGTTTAGGGCACCCAAACGTCCTGACTTTC	CASSLGHPNVLTF
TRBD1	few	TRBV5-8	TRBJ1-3	TGTGCCAGCAGCCGGACAGGCCCGGGAAACACCATATATTTT	CASSRTGPGNTIYF
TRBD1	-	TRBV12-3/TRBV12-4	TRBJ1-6	TGTGCCAGCAGCGCCGACAGGGGAGAATCACCCCTCCACTTT	CASSADRGESPLHF
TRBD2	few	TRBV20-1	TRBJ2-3	TGCAGTGCTAGTTGGGCGGGGGGCATTGGAAGCACAGATACGCAGTATTTT	CSASWAGGIGSTDTQYF
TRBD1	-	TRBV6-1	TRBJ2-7	TGTGCCAGCAGTCCTCACTCCGGGACAGGGAGCGAGCAGTACTTC	CASSPHSGTGSEQYF
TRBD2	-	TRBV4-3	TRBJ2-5	TGCGCCAGCAGCCAAGATTATCCTAGCGGACGGGGGGAATTGTACTTC	CASSQDYPSGRGELYF
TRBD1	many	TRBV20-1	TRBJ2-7	TGCAGTGCTAACCCCGGACAGGGATCGGGCGAGCAGTACTTC	CSANPGQGSGEQYF
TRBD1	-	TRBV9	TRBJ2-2	TGTGCCAGCAGCGGTCGGCAGGGGGACACCGGGGAGCTGTTTTTT	CASSGRQGDTGELFF
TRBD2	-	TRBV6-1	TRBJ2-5	TGTGCCAGCAGCTCCCCGGGTAGCGGGAAGGGGGAGACCCAGTACTTC	CASSSPGSGKGETQYF
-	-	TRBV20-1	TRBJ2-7	TGCAGTGCTAGTATGCCTAGTTCTTCGAGTGAGCAGTACTTC	CSASMPSSSSEQYF
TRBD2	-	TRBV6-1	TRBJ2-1	TGTGCCAGCAGACAGCGGGGCCCCCACAATGAGCCGTTCTTC	CASRQRGPHNEPFF
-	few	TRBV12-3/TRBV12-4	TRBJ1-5	TGTGCCAGCAGTTTCTACGATCAGCCCCAGCATTTT	CASSFYDQPQHF
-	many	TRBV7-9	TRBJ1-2	TGTGCCAGCAGCTTCGACAGCGGACTCTACACCTTC	CASSFDSGLYTF
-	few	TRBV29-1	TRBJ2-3	TGCCATTACAGGGAAGGAGATACGCAGTATTTT	CHYREGDTQYF
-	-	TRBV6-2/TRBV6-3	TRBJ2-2	TGTGCCAGCAGTTACCCTGTCTCCACCGGGGAGCTGTTTTTT	CASSYPVSTGELFF
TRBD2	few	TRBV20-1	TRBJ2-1	TGCAGTGCTAGGAGCTACGCGGGGGGATCCTACAATGAGCAGTTCTTC	CSARSYAGGSYNEQFF
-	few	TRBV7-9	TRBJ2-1	TGTGCCAGCAGCTTAGATGGTTGGAATGAGCAGTTCTTC	CASSLDGWNEQFF
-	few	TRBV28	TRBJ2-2	TGTGCCAGCAGTACTATAGGGAAGGGCGTCACGAACACCGGGGAGCTGTTTTTT	CASSTIGKGVTNTGELFF
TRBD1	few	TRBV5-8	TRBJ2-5	TGTGCCAGCAGCCGATGGACAGGGCATAAGGAAGAGACCCAGTACTTC	CASSRWTGHKEETQYF
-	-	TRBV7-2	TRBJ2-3	TGTGCCAGCAGCTTGGCGGGTTTCGGAGATACGCAGTATTTT	CASSLAGFGDTQYF
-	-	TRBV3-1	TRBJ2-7	TGTGCCAGCAGCCAAGTAAGGCTTAGGGGAGAGCAGTACTTC	CASSQVRLRGEQYF
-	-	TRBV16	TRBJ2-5	TGTGCCAGAAGCCAATCGAGGCACGAGACCCAGTACTTC	CARSQSRHETQYF
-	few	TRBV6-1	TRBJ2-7	TGTGCCAGCGCGCAAGGCCGGGGCACCCAATACGAGCAGTACTTC	CASAQGRGTQYEQYF
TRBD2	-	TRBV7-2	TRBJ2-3	TGTGCCAGCAGCCCCCCGGGACTAGCGGACACAGATACGCAGTATTTT	CASSPPGLADTDTQYF
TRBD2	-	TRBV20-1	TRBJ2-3	TGCAGTGCTATTAGCGGGGGGGCGACAGATACGCAGTATTTT	CSAISGGATDTQYF
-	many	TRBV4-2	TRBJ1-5	TGTGCCAGCAGCCAAGAGCTCCAGGGGTTTCAGCCCCAGCATTTT	CASSQELQGFQPQHF
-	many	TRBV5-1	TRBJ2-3	TGCGCCAGCAGAACGGGCCAGCCAGATACGCAGTATTTT	CASRTGQPDTQYF
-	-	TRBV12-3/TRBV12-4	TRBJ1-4	TGTGCCAGCAGCCACCGGGGCCATCCTAATGAAAAACTGTTTTTT	CASSHRGHPNEKLFF
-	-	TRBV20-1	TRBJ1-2	TGCAGTGCTACCGGTGGGGGACATGGCTACACCTTC	CSATGGGHGYTF
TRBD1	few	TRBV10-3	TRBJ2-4	TGTGCCATCAGCCTGGGACAGGGGGCCAAAAACATTCAGTACTTC	CAISLGQGAKNIQYF
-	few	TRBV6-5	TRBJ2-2	TGTGCCAGCAGTTACTCGTCTTGGAGGGCAGGGGACTCCGGGGAGCTGTTTTTT	CASSYSSWRAGDSGELFF
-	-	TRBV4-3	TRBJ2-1	TGCGCCAGCAGCCACCAGGACGGCGAGCAGTTCTTC	CASSHQDGEQFF
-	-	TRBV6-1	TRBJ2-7	TGTGCCAGCAGTGCGGGACGGAGTATGGGTTACGAGCAGTACTTC	CASSAGRSMGYEQYF
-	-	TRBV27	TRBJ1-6	TGTGCCAGCAGCCAGAACACCGATTCACCCCTCCACTTT	CASSQNTDSPLHF
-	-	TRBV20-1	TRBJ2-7	TGCAGTGCTAGAGATCGGACGGTGAGCTCCTACGAGCAGTACTTC	CSARDRTVSSYEQYF
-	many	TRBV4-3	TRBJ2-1	TGCGCCAGCAGCCAAGATAGAGCTATGCCGAGGTTCTTC	CASSQDRAMPRFF
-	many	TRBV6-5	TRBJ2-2	TGTGCCAGCAGTTTAAATAGCGGACAGAAGTCCCGGGAGCTGTTTTTT	CASSLNSGQKSRELFF
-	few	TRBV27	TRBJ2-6	TGTGCCAGCAGTGCAGACTCTGGGGCCAACGTCCTGACTTTC	CASSADSGANVLTF
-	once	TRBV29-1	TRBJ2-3	TGCAGCGTTATCCGGGACTTTAATAGGAACACAGATACGCAGTATTTT	CSVIRDFNRNTDTQYF
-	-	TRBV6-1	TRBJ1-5	TGTGCCAGCAGACAGGGTGGGGGAAATCGTAATCAGCCCCAGCATTTT	CASRQGGGNRNQPQHF
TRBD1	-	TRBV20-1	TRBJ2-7	TGCAGTGCTAGAGGGGACAGGGGGCTTATAAGTACCTACGAGCAGTACTTC	CSARGDRGLISTYEQYF
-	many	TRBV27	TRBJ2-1	TGTGCCAGCATGGGCTTCAATGAGCAGTTCTTC	CASMGFNEQFF
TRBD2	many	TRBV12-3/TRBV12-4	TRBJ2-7	TGTGCCAGCAGGGGGGGGAGGAGCTCCTACGAGCAGTACTTC	CASRGGRSSYEQYF
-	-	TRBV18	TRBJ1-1	TGTGCCAGCTCATCCAGGTCGGGGGACCGGGGTGAAGCTTTCTTT	CASSSRSGDRGEAFF
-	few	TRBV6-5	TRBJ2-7	TGTGCCAGCAGTTACGCGGACAGATACGAGCAGTACTTC	CASSYADRYEQYF
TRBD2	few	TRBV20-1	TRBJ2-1	TGCAGTTTGACTAGCGGGAGGGTCTATGAGCAGTTCTTC	CSLTSGRVYEQFF
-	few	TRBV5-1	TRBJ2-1	TGCGCCAAGAGCAGGGGGGTTAAACACAATGAGCAGTTCTTC	CAKSRGVKHNEQFF
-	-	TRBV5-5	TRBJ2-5	TGTGCCAGCAGCGACTGGAGGGCAGTCCAAGAGACCCAGTACTTC	CASSDWRAVQETQYF